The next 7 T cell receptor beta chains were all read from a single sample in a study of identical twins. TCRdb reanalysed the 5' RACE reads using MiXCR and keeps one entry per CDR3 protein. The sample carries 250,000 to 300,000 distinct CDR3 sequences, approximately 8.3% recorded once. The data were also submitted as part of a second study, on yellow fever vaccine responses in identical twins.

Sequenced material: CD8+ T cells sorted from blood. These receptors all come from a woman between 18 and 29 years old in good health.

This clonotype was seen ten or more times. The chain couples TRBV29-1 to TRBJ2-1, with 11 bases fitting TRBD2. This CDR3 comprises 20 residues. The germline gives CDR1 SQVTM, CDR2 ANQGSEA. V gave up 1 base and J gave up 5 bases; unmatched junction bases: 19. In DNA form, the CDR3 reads TGCAGCGTTGAAGGCGTCAGAGGACTAGCGGGTGGGGTTTGGAACAATGAGCAGTTCTTC. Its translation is CSVEGVRGLAGGVWNNEQFF.

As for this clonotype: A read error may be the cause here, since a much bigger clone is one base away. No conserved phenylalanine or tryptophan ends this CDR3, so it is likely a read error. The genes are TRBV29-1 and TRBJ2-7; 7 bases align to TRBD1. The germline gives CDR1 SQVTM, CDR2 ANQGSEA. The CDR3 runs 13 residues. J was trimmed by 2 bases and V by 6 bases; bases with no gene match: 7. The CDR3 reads CSVITQGTYEQYL. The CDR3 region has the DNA TGCAGCGTCATTACACAGGGGACCTACGAGCAGTACCTC.

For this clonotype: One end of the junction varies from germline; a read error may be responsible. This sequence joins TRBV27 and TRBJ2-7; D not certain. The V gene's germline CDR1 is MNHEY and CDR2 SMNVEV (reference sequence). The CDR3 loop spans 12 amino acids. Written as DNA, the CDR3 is TGTGCCAGCAGACTCCCTTCCGCGGTCCTCATCTTC. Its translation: CASRLPSAVLIF.

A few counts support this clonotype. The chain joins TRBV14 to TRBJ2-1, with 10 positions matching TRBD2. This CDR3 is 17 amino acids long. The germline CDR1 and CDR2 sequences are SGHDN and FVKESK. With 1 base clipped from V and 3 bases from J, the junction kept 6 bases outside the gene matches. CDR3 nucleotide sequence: TGTGCCAGCAGCCAAGCACACAGCGGGAGGGACTACAATGAGCAGTTCTTC. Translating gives CASSQAHSGRDYNEQFF. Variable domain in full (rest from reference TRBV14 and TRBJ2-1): EAGVTQFPSHSVIEKGQTVTLRCDPISGHDNLYWYRRVMGKEIKFLLHFVKESKQDESGMPNNRFLAERTGGTYSTLKVQPAELEDSGVYFCASSQAHSGRDYNEQFFGPGTRLTVL.

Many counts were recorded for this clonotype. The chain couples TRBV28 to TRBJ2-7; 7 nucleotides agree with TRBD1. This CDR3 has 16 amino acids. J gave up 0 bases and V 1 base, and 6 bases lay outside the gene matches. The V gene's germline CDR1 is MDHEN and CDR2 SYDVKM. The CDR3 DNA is TGTGCCAGCAGTTTATCCCTGACAGGGAGCTCCTACGAGCAGTACTTC. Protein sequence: CASSLSLTGSSYEQYF.

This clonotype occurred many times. The CDR3, as DNA: TGTGCCAGCCAGGACGGTGGAAACACCATATATTTT. Its protein product is CASQDGGNTIYF. V and J are TRBV7-9 and TRBJ1-3, with D hard to call. Germline-derived CDR1 and CDR2 are SEHNR and FQNEAQ (reference sequence). This CDR3 is built from 12 residues. Trimming shortened V by 8 bases and J by 3 bases, and 8 bases separated the two germline ends.

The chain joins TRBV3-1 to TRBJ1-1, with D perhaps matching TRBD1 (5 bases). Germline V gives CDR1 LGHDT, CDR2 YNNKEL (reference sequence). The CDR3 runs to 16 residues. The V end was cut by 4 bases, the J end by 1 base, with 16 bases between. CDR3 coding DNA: TGTGCCAGCAGCCCCCGAGGGGAAGGGACGAACACTGAAGCTTTCTTT. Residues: CASSPRGEGTNTEAFF.